These 7 T cell receptor beta chains were sequenced from one sample in a study of beta chain features in type 1 diabetes. Of the isolated RNA, all was reverse transcribed, and so the sequenced material was expressed TCRB transcripts. Sequenced by immunoSEQ multiplex PCR; TCRdb stores in-frame clones only, minus some. This sample has 120,000 to 150,000 clones; less than 9% occur once, and the top ten carry approximately 1.4%. The sequenced sample was central memory CD4+ T cells from blood. Every receptor here comes from a woman in her 30s in good health.

This clone was detected only a few times. The V and J genes are TRBV11-2 and TRBJ2-3; the D gene is possibly TRBD1 (5 bases). The CDR3 runs to 15 residues. Germline V gives CDR1 SGHAT, CDR2 FQNNGV. Trimming shortened V by 5 bases and J by 6 bases, and 18 bases separated the two germline ends. CDR3 coding DNA: TGTGCCAGCAGCCCATCGACAGCTAGGATGGATACGCAGTATTTT. It is translated as CASSPSTARMDTQYF.

The table lists this clone with a few counts. This chain joins TRBV29-1 and TRBJ2-7; 7 nucleotides match TRBD1. Germline V gene lookup returns CDR1 SQVTM and CDR2 ANQGSEA. The CDR3 length is 13 residues. V gave up 6 bases and J gave up 0 bases; unmatched junction bases: 5. CDR3 nucleotides: TGCAGCGTCCTGGACAGGTCCTCCTACGAGCAGTACTTC. Protein product: CSVLDRSSYEQYF.

This clone appeared many times. The J gene is TRBJ2-1, the V gene TRBV9; 7 bases agree with TRBD2. CDR3 length equals 15 residues. Germline lookup yields CDR1 SGDLS and CDR2 YYNGEE. With V trimmed by 1 base and J by 4 bases, 5 bases remained unmatched. The CDR3 sequence is CASSVNVGGYNEQFF. The CDR3 DNA follows: TGTGCCAGCAGCGTAAATGTGGGAGGGTACAATGAGCAGTTCTTC.

There are a few counts of this clone. V is TRBV12-5 and J is TRBJ2-7, with a weak D call TRBD1 (6 bases). This CDR3 spans 15 amino acids. Germline V gene sequence: CDR1 LGHNT, CDR2 FRNRAP. Trimming left V 5 bases short and J 1 base short, with 15 bases between. The CDR3 region is CASGGRQVKSYEQYF. DNA of the CDR3: TGTGCTAGTGGTGGGCGACAGGTGAAATCCTACGAGCAGTACTTC.

This clone was observed at least ten times. The V gene is TRBV29-1, the J gene TRBJ2-2; 14 nucleotides agree with TRBD2. This CDR3 has 16 amino acids. Trimming at V came to 7 bases and at J to 4 bases, leaving 8 bases not matched to a gene. Per the germline V gene, CDR1 is SQVTM and CDR2 is ANQGSEA. In DNA form, the CDR3 reads TGCAGCGCCGGACTAGCGGGAGGTGTAGGCACCGGGGAGCTGTTTTTT. Protein: CSAGLAGGVGTGELFF.

The chain uses TRBV5-6 and TRBJ2-7, with D tentatively TRBD2 (5 bases). This CDR3 is built from 15 residues. CDR1 is SGHDT and CDR2 is YYEEEE in the germline V gene. Trimming stripped 5 bases from V and 2 bases from J, with 17 bases between. The CDR3 region is CASRVRARATYEQYF. As DNA, the CDR3 is TGTGCCAGCAGGGTGAGGGCTCGGGCGACCTACGAGCAGTACTTC.

This clone turned up a few times. The gene calls are TRBV7-8 and TRBJ2-4, with TRBD2 matching over 7 bases. Germline V CDR1 and CDR2: SGHVS, FQNEAQ. V was pared by 1 base and J by 3 bases, with 9 bases of the junction left unmatched. The CDR3 loop spans 17 amino acids. CDR3 sequence reads: CASSLDSGGTNKNIQYF. The CDR3 nucleotides are TGTGCCAGCAGCTTAGACAGCGGAGGGACTAACAAAAACATTCAGTACTTC.